The T cell receptor beta chain described here comes from a study of CD8+CD57+ T cells in acquired aplastic anemia. Genomic DNA was employed as the template in profiling TCR beta VDJ and CDR3. A single record per CDR3 protein comes from TCRdb applying MiXCR to the reads. The data hold roughly 160,000 distinct CDR3 sequences, with about 60% observed a single time. The TCR comes from a human donor in good health. Sequencing was carried out using sorted CD4+, CD8+, or CD8+CD57+ T cells (not recorded which) from PBMCs.

The CDR3 coding sequence is TGCGCCAGCGCCTCGTCCCCAGGGAGCTCCTACGAGCAGTACTTC. Translation: CASASSPGSSYEQYF. The V and J genes are TRBV10-2 and TRBJ2-7; tentatively, D is TRBD1 or TRBD2 (5 bases each). CDR3 size: 15 residues. The germline V and J ends were trimmed by 8 bases and 0 bases, with 17 bases remaining between them. Germline CDR1 and CDR2: WSHSY and SAAADI.